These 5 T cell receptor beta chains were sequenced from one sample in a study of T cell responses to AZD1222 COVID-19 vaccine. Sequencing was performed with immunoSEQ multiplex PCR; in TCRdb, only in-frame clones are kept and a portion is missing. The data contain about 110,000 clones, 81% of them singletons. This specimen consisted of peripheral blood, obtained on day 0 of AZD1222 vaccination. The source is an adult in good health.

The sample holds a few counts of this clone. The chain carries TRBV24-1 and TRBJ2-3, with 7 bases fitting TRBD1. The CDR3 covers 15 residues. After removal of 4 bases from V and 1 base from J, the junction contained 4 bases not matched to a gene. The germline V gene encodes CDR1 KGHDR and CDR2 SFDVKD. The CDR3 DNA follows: TGTGCCACCAGTGAAACTGGACAGGGCACAGATACGCAGTATTTT. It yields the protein CATSETGQGTDTQYF.

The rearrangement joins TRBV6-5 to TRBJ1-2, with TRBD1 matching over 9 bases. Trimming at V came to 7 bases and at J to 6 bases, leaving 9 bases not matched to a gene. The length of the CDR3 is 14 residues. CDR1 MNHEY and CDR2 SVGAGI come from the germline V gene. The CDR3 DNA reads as TGTGCCAGCATTTCGACAGGGGGGCTAAATGGCTACACCTTC. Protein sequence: CASISTGGLNGYTF.

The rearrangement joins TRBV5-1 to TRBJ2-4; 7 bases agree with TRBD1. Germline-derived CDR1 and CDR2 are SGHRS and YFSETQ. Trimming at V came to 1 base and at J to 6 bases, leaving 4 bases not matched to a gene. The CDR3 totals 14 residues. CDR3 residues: CASSLLTGANIQYF. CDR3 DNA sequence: TGCGCCAGCAGCTTGCTTACAGGGGCAAACATTCAGTACTTC.

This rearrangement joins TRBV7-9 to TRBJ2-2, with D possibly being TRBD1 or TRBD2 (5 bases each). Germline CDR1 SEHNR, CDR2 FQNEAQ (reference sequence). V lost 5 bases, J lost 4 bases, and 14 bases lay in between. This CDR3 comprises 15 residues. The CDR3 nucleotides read TGTGCCAGCAGCGATGGGGGAGCTGGCACCGGGGAGCTGTTTTTT. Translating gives CASSDGGAGTGELFF.

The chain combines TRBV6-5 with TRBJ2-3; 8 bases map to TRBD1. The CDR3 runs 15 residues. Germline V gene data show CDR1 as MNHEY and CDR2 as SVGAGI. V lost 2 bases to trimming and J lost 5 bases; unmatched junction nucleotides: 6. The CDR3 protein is CASSYATGVRDTQYF. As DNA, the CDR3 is TGTGCCAGCAGTTACGCGACAGGGGTCCGAGATACGCAGTATTTT.